Here is one T cell receptor (beta chain) with its context. Antigen unknown. This sample is part of a study of chemoradiotherapy in HPV16-positive cancers. Study-level background: Two HPV16-positive patients' cells yielded candidate HPV-specific clones and common motifs.

Whole-study findings and limits: During treatment, candidate HPV-specific clones and E7-related motifs expanded in tumor. Only a couple of HPV16-positive patients supplied the functional HPV-specificity definition.

Here immunoSEQ multiplex PCR was the method, and the copy in TCRdb shows in-frame clones only, minus some. The sample holds about 34,000 clones, around 92% seen once. This CDR3 has 13 amino acids. The germline CDR1 and CDR2 sequences are KGHSH and LQKENI. Trimming removed 3 bases from V and 10 bases from J; junction bases left unmatched: 8. Here the sequenced sample was blood, taken from a patient who underwent chemoradiotherapy. The TCR originated in a human donor with HPV-associated anogenital cancer. The chain is built from TRBV18 and TRBJ1-2, with TRBD1 matching 7 bases. The CDR3 protein is CASSPNIDRDYTF. Here the CDR3 DNA reads TGTGCCAGCTCACCCAACATCGACAGGGACTACACCTTC.